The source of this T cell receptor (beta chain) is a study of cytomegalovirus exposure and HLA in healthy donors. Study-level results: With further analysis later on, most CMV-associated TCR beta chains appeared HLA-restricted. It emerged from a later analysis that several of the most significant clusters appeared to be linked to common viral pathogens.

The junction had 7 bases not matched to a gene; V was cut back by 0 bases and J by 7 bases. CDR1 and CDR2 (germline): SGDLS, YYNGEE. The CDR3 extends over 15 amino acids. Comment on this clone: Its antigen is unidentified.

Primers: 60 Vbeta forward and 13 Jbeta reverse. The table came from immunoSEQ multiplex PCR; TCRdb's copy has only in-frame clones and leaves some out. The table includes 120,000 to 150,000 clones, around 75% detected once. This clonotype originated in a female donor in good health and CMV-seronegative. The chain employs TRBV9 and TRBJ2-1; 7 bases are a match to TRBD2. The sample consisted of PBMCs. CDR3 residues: CASSVVAGVWNEQFF. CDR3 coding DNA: TGTGCCAGCAGCGTAGTGGCGGGAGTGTGGAATGAGCAGTTCTTC.